The next 8 T cell receptor beta chains were all read from a single sample in a study of blood T cell repertoires in COVID-19. Here immunoSEQ multiplex PCR was the method, and the copy in TCRdb shows in-frame clones only, minus some. This repertoire shows about 200,000 clones, 70% to 90% found once; its top ten account for around 0.93%. The sequenced sample was peripheral blood. These receptors were taken from a man aged 55 to 70 with COVID-19, enrolled during active disease.

This clone turned up a few times. J is TRBJ1-1 and V is TRBV2, with a tentative D call TRBD1 (6 bases). V was cut by 6 bases and J by 5 bases, with 13 bases left in between. This CDR3 is 13 amino acids long. The germline V gene encodes CDR1 SNHLY and CDR2 FYNNEI. The CDR3 spells CASRARGTTEAFF. The DNA of the CDR3 is TGTGCCAGCAGGGCCAGGGGTACGACTGAAGCTTTCTTT.

This chain links TRBV19 with TRBJ1-3, with D perhaps matching TRBD1 (6 bases). V shed 5 bases and J shed 2 bases, with 13 bases lying between them. This CDR3 is built from 15 residues. Germline lookup yields CDR1 LNHDA and CDR2 SQIVND (reference sequence). CDR3 sequence: CASSGRGGTGNTIYF. The CDR3 bases are TGTGCCAGTAGTGGCCGCGGGGGCACTGGAAACACCATATATTTT.

The chain carries TRBV19 and TRBJ2-1, with TRBD2 matching over 10 bases. The length of the CDR3 is 18 residues. Germline V gene sequence: CDR1 LNHDA, CDR2 SQIVND (reference sequence). The V gene end was trimmed by 5 bases and the J gene end by 7 bases; junction bases not matched to a gene: 17. CDR3 nucleotide sequence: TGTGCCAGTAGTCCCCGGGGGACAGCGGGAGGGCCTTATAATGAGCAGTTCTTC. This encodes CASSPRGTAGGPYNEQFF. Full variable domain (outside the CDR3, taken from reference TRBV19 and TRBJ2-1): DGGITQSPKYLFRKEGQNVTLSCEQNLNHDAMYWYRQDPGQGLRLIYYSQIVNDFQKGDIAEGYSVSREKKESFPLTVTSAQKNPTAFYLCASSPRGTAGGPYNEQFFGPGTRLTVL.

The chain links TRBV10-1 to TRBJ1-1; 8 bases fit TRBD1. CDR3 length: 13 residues. The germline V gene encodes CDR1 WNHNN and CDR2 SYGVQD (reference sequence). J gave up 3 bases and V 6 bases, and 3 bases lay outside the gene matches. CDR3: CASRDRGDTEAFF. For the CDR3, the DNA is TGCGCCAGCAGAGACAGGGGAGACACTGAAGCTTTCTTT.

The chain uses TRBV24-1 and TRBJ1-5; D gene uncertain. Germline V CDR1 and CDR2: KGHDR, SFDVKD. The germline V and J ends were trimmed by 2 bases and 6 bases, with 7 bases remaining between them. The length of the CDR3 is 13 residues. CDR3 DNA sequence: TGTGCCACCAGTGATTCCGGGATTCAGCCCCAGCATTTT. Protein product: CATSDSGIQPQHF.

The rearrangement joins TRBV6-5 to TRBJ1-2; 12 positions match TRBD1. The CDR3 consists of 15 residues. The junction had 8 bases not matched to a gene; V was cut back by 4 bases and J by 8 bases. CDR1 is MNHEY, CDR2 SVGAGI, per germline. The CDR3 DNA sequence: TGTGCCAGCAGTTTGGGGGGACAGGGGGCGAAGGGCTACACCTTC. Translated: CASSLGGQGAKGYTF.

V and J are TRBV7-3 and TRBJ2-1; TRBD1 matches 9 bases. V lost 4 bases to trimming and J lost 0 bases; unmatched junction nucleotides: 1. Germline V gene lookup returns CDR1 SGHTA and CDR2 FQGTGA. The CDR3 loop spans 15 amino acids. CDR3 region: CASSSGQGSYNEQFF. The DNA of the CDR3 is TGTGCCAGCAGCTCGGGACAGGGCTCCTACAATGAGCAGTTCTTC.

The chain uses TRBV3-1 (or the pseudogene TRBV3-2) and TRBJ2-5, with a tentative D call TRBD1 (6 bases). Per the germline V gene, CDR1 is LGHDT and CDR2 is YNNKEL (reference sequence). The V end lost 0 bases, the J end lost 2 bases, and 13 bases lay between the germline ends. There are 16 residues in the CDR3. The CDR3 spells CASSQDWGQGQETQYF. Here the CDR3 DNA reads TGTGCCAGCAGCCAAGATTGGGGGCAGGGGCAAGAGACCCAGTACTTC.